This T cell receptor beta chain was sequenced in a study of blood T cell repertoires in COVID-19. Libraries were prepared by immunoSEQ multiplex PCR; TCRdb keeps only in-frame clonotypes and omits some of them. The table has roughly 250,000 clones, roughly 80% seen once. The sample comprised peripheral blood. The clonotype comes from a woman at least 80 years old with active or convalescent COVID-19.

DNA of the CDR3: TGTGCCTGGAACACCGCCCGCACCTTCTCCTACGAGCAGTACTTC. It yields the protein CAWNTARTFSYEQYF. The genes are TRBV30 and TRBJ2-7; D gene uncertain. CDR1 GTSNPN and CDR2 SVGIG come from the germline V gene (reference sequence). V dropped 4 bases and J dropped 0 bases, with 16 bases sitting between them. This CDR3 contains 15 residues.